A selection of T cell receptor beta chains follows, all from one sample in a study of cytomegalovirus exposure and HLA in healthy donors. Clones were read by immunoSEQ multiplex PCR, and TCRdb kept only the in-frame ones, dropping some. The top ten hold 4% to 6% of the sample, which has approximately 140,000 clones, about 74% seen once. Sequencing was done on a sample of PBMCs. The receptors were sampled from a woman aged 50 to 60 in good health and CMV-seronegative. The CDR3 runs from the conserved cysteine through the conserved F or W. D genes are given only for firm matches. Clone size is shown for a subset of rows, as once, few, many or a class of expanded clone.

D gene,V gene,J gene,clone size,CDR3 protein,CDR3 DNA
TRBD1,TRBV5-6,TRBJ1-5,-,CASSRVDRVNQPQHF,TGTGCCAGCAGCCGCGTCGACAGGGTTAATCAGCCCCAGCATTTT
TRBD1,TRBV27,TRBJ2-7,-,CASSQSGGYEQYF,TGTGCCAGCAGTCAGTCAGGGGGCTACGAGCAGTACTTC
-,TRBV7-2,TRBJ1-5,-,CASSFTGYSNQPQHF,TGTGCCAGCAGCTTTACCGGGTATAGCAATCAGCCCCAGCATTTT
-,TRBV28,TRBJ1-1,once,CASSYPGNVVNTEAFF,TGTGCCAGCAGCTACCCAGGGAATGTAGTGAACACTGAAGCTTTCTTT
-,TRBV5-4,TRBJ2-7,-,CASSWQGSYEQYF,TGTGCCAGCAGCTGGCAGGGCTCCTACGAGCAGTACTTC
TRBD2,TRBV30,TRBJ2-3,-,CAWSGGGGKDTQYF,TGTGCCTGGAGTGGGGGCGGGGGAAAAGATACGCAGTATTTT
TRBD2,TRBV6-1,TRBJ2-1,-,CASSIAGIYNEQFF,TGTGCCAGCAGTATAGCGGGGATCTACAATGAGCAGTTCTTC
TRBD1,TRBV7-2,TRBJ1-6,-,CASSPQGANSPLHF,TGTGCCAGCAGCCCCCAGGGGGCGAATTCACCCCTCCACTTT
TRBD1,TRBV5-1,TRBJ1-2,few,CASRTGATNGYTF,TGCGCCAGCAGGACAGGGGCGACTAATGGCTACACCTTC
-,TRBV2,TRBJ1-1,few,CASSGQRMNTEAFF,TGTGCCAGCAGTGGACAGAGAATGAACACTGAAGCTTTCTTT
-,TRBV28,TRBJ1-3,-,CASSLVQGAPVSGNTIYF,TGTGCCAGCAGTTTAGTACAAGGGGCCCCCGTCTCTGGAAACACCATATATTTT
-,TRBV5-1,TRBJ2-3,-,CASSFYLVDTQYF,TGCGCCAGCAGCTTCTATCTGGTAGATACGCAGTATTTT
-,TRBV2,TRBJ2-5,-,CASRAGSSFQETQYF,TGTGCCAGCAGGGCAGGATCTTCATTCCAAGAGACCCAGTACTTC
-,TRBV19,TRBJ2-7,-,CASSIDLQKFYEQYF,TGTGCCAGTAGTATAGATCTCCAGAAATTCTACGAGCAGTACTTC
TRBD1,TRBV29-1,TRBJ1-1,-,CSVATGGATTEAFF,TGCAGCGTCGCGACAGGGGGCGCGACCACTGAAGCTTTCTTT
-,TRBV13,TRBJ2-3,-,CASSPTSGDTQYF,TGTGCCAGCAGCCCCACCTCCGGAGATACGCAGTATTTT
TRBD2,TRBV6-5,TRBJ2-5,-,CASSFSGGAVETQYF,TGTGCCAGCAGCTTTAGCGGGGGGGCGGTCGAGACCCAGTACTTC
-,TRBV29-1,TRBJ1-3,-,CSAAGSGNTIYF,TGCAGCGCGGCAGGCTCTGGAAACACCATATATTTT
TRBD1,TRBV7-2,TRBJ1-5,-,CASSSDRKDNQPQHF,TGTGCCAGCAGCTCGGACAGGAAGGACAATCAGCCCCAGCATTTT
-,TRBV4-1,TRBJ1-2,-,CASSQDPTGPNYGYTF,TGCGCCAGCAGCCAAGACCCCACAGGGCCTAACTATGGCTACACCTTC
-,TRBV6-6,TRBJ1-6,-,CASSYGGPDNSPLHF,TGTGCCAGCAGTTATGGAGGACCTGATAATTCACCCCTCCACTTT
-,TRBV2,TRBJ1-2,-,CASSLTILTVGGYTF,TGTGCCAGCAGTCTAACGATACTGACAGTCGGTGGCTACACCTTC
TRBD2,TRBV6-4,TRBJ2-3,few,CASSESNSGGASDTQYF,TGTGCCAGCAGTGAATCAAATAGCGGGGGGGCCTCAGATACGCAGTATTTT
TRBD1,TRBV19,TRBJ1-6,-,CASRGQIYNSPLHF,TGTGCCAGTAGGGGACAGATTTATAATTCACCCCTCCACTTT
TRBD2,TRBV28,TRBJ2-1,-,CASTLSALGRGLPSYNEQFF,TGTGCCAGCACTCTTTCCGCCCTCGGGCGGGGGTTACCTTCCTACAATGAGCAGTTCTTC
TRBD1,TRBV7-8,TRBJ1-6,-,CASSLGTGGQPLHF,TGTGCCAGCAGCTTAGGAACAGGGGGCCAACCCCTCCACTTT
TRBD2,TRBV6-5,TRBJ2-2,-,CASAGGVPGELFF,TGTGCCAGCGCTGGGGGGGTGCCCGGGGAGCTGTTTTTT
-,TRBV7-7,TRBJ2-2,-,CASSLGTGVGTGELFF,TGTGCTAGCAGCTTAGGAACCGGGGTTGGTACCGGGGAGCTGTTTTTT
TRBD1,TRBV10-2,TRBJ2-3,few,CASRTQGLSTDTQYF,TGCGCCAGCAGAACACAGGGGCTTAGCACAGATACGCAGTATTTT
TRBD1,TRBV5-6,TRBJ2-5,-,CASSLSWGQGRTQYF,TGTGCCAGCAGCTTGTCCTGGGGACAGGGACGGACCCAGTACTTC
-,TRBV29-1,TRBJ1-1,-,CSVSLGELSTEAFF,TGCAGCGTCTCCCTAGGGGAACTAAGCACTGAAGCTTTCTTT
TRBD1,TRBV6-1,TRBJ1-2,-,CASSELVGDRGNYGYTF,TGTGCCAGCAGTGAATTGGTCGGGGACAGGGGAAACTATGGCTACACCTTC
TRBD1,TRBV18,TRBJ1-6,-,CASSPSRDRVHSPLHF,TGTGCCAGCTCACCTTCCCGGGACAGGGTTCACTCACCCCTCCACTTT
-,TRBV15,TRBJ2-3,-,CATSPPGVAIDTQYF,TGTGCCACCAGCCCCCCGGGGGTTGCGATAGATACGCAGTATTTT
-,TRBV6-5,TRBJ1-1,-,CASDVTGPNTEAFF,TGTGCCAGCGATGTCACAGGGCCCAACACTGAAGCTTTCTTT
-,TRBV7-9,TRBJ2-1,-,CASSPSNEQFF,TGTGCCAGCAGCCCGTCCAATGAGCAGTTCTTC
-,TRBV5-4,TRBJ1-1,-,CASSPVLNTEAFF,TGTGCCAGCAGCCCGGTCTTGAACACTGAAGCTTTCTTT
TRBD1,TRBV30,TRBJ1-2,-,CAWSTKGQAGYTF,TGTGCCTGGAGTACCAAAGGACAGGCTGGCTACACCTTC
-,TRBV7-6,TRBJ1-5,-,CASSLAGGWTQPQHF,TGTGCCAGCAGCTTAGCGGGGGGGTGGACTCAGCCCCAGCATTTT
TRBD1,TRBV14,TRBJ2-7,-,CASSLGTGKYEQYF,TGTGCCAGCAGCTTGGGGACAGGGAAGTACGAGCAGTACTTC
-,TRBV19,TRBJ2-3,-,CASTQSHHGTLYSTDTQYF,TGTGCCAGTACGCAATCTCACCACGGGACTCTTTATAGCACAGATACGCAGTATTTT